These 5 T cell receptor beta chains came from one sample sequenced in a study of cytomegalovirus exposure and HLA in healthy donors. PCR primers comprised 60 Vbeta and 13 Jbeta primers. Assay: immunoSEQ multiplex PCR; the TCRdb copy retains only in-frame clones and omits some. This table has under 110,000 clones, roughly three quarters appearing once. Sequenced material: PBMCs. The receptors were sampled from a man aged 40-49 years in good health and CMV-seronegative.

The chain carries TRBV5-1 and TRBJ1-1; 8 nucleotides line up with TRBD1. The CDR3 is 15 residues long. Germline assignment: CDR1 SGHRS and CDR2 YFSETQ. The V and J ends lost 4 bases and 6 bases, in that order; junction bases with no gene match: 11. The CDR3 region is CASSPNRGGSSEAFF. CDR3 bases: TGCGCCAGCAGCCCGAACAGGGGGGGGTCCTCTGAAGCTTTCTTT. Variable domain in full (rest from reference TRBV5-1 and TRBJ1-1): KAGVTQTPRYLIKTRGQQVTLSCSPISGHRSVSWYQQTPGQGLQFLFEYFSETQRNKGNFPGRFSGRQFSNSRSEMNVSTLELGDSALYLCASSPNRGGSSEAFFGQGTRLTVV.

The chain joins TRBV6-5 to TRBJ2-5; maybe TRBD1 (6 bases). The CDR3 sequence is 14 residues long. V lost 5 bases to trimming and J lost 2 bases, with 12 bases between them. Germline V gives CDR1 MNHEY, CDR2 SVGAGI. CDR3 DNA: TGTGCCAGCAGTCGGACAGCCCTACAAGAGACCCAGTACTTC. It yields the protein CASSRTALQETQYF.

This clone has just a few counts. V usage is TRBV6-6 and J usage is TRBJ2-7, with 10 nucleotides matching TRBD1. Losses at the gene ends were 5 bases for V and 4 bases for J; bases not matched to a gene: 5. This CDR3 spans 14 amino acids. The germline V gene has CDR1 MNHNY and CDR2 SVGAGI (reference sequence). The CDR3 sequence is CASSPGQGFYEQYV. The CDR3 DNA reads TGTGCCAGCAGTCCGGGACAGGGGTTTTACGAGCAGTACGTC.

This chain joins TRBV14 and TRBJ1-4; 7 bases fit TRBD1. V was pared by 4 bases and J by 3 bases, with 8 bases of the junction left unmatched. The CDR3 runs to 16 residues. Germline V CDR1 and CDR2: SGHDN, FVKESK. Written as DNA, the CDR3 is TGTGCCAGCAGCCCTCGACAGGGAATATCTAATGAAAAACTGTTTTTT. Protein sequence: CASSPRQGISNEKLFF.

The chain employs TRBV7-9 and TRBJ2-4; D remains ambiguous. In germline, CDR1 is SEHNR, CDR2 FQNEAQ (reference sequence). Deletions cut 1 base from V and 0 bases from J, with 7 bases between. There are 15 residues in the CDR3. CDR3 DNA: TGTGCCAGCAGCTTAGACAGTTTAGCCAAAAACATTCAGTACTTC. It codes for CASSLDSLAKNIQYF.